This T cell receptor (beta chain) was sequenced for a study of blood T cells in healthy people across ages. Drawn from each donor were 8.5 to 10 milliliters of peripheral blood. The authors ran a second PCR of 7 to 11 cycles using a sample-barcoded 5' primer and a J-beta primer mix. TCRdb ran MiXCR on the 5' RACE reads and lists one entry per CDR3 protein. This table holds 550,000 to 600,000 distinct CDR3 sequences, 27% found once. Germline V gives CDR1 SEHNR, CDR2 FQNEAQ (reference sequence). V shed 10 bases and J shed 1 base, with 10 bases lying between them. This CDR3 has 12 amino acids. Sequences were obtained from blood. This sequence originates from a woman aged 65 to 85 in good health. This sequence joins TRBV7-9 and TRBJ2-5; possibly TRBD2 for D (6 bases). The CDR3 protein is CATRDFQETQYF. CDR3 in DNA: TGTGCCACCCGGGACTTCCAAGAGACCCAGTACTTC.